These T cell receptor beta chains were read from a single sample in a study of spatial heterogeneity in lung cancer. TCRdb reprocessed the 5' RACE reads with MiXCR, giving one entry per CDR3 protein. This table has around 100,000 distinct CDR3 sequences, 11% appearing once. The input for sequencing was PBMCs, taken at follow-up. The receptors were sampled from a female donor with early-stage non-small cell lung cancer. Both conserved end residues are part of each CDR3. The D gene is left open where the match is weak. For some rows the clone size is stated as once, few or many, or as a class when expanded; others skip it.

d_gene,v_gene,j_gene,abundance,CDR3aa,CDR3nt
NA,TRBV19,TRBJ2-1,NA,CASTRDSADEQFF,TGTGCCAGTACCAGGGATTCTGCGGATGAGCAGTTCTTC
NA,TRBV5-5,TRBJ1-2,NA,CASSSSGDYGYTF,TGTGCCAGCAGCTCCTCGGGGGACTATGGCTACACCTTC
TRBD2,TRBV29-1,TRBJ2-2,NA,CSVKKGTTLTGELFF,TGCAGCGTCAAGAAAGGGACTACCCTAACCGGGGAGCTGTTTTTT
TRBD1,TRBV4-1,TRBJ2-1,NA,CASSTRTGPRYNEQFF,TGCGCCAGCAGCACCCGGACAGGTCCAAGGTACAATGAGCAGTTCTTC
NA,TRBV7-2,TRBJ1-5,NA,CASSLTGVNQPQHF,TGTGCCAGCAGCTTAACAGGCGTCAATCAGCCCCAGCATTTT
NA,TRBV2,TRBJ2-1,NA,CASTSYGIRHSYNEQFF,TGTGCCAGCACGAGTTACGGGATAAGACACTCCTACAATGAGCAGTTCTTC
NA,TRBV21-1,TRBJ1-5,NA,CASNTVIPSLNQPQHF,TGTGCCAGCAATACGGTCATCCCCTCACTCAATCAGCCCCAGCATTTT
NA,TRBV18,TRBJ2-1,many,CASSPGSSGLYNEQFF,TGTGCCAGCTCACCAGGTTCCAGCGGTCTCTACAATGAGCAGTTCTTC
NA,TRBV10-2,TRBJ2-1,many,CASSERRTLYNEQFF,TGCGCCAGCAGTGAGCGTCGGACCCTTTACAATGAGCAGTTCTTC
TRBD1,TRBV3-1,TRBJ1-6,many,CASSYDRVSPLHF,TGTGCCAGCAGCTACGACAGGGTTTCACCCCTCCACTTT
TRBD2,TRBV6-6,TRBJ2-7,NA,CASSYTPGLVLDEQYF,TGTGCCAGCAGTTACACGCCGGGACTAGTTTTAGACGAGCAGTACTTC
NA,TRBV6-6,TRBJ1-2,NA,CASIQTGRGYTF,TGTGCCAGCATCCAGACCGGGAGAGGCTACACCTTC